This TCR beta chain was found in a study of beta chain features in type 1 diabetes. CDR1 and CDR2 (germline): SQVTM, ANQGSEA. The CDR3 runs to 9 residues. V was shortened by 6 bases and J by 11 bases, with 11 bases between the two germline ends. General observations from the study: The naive, central memory and Treg TCRB repertoires of patients appeared to be more similar to one another than those of healthy donors.

TCRB transcripts that were expressed got sequenced, as all of the isolated RNA had been reverse transcribed. The repertoire was sequenced with immunoSEQ multiplex PCR; TCRdb's copy has only in-frame clones and lacks some. Found here are a few hundred thousand clones, 25% to 35% of them singletons; the top ten hold about 0.06%. This clone was picked up a small number of times. What it binds is unknown. V usage is TRBV29-1 and J usage is TRBJ2-7; possible D gene TRBD1, 6 bases. Specimen: naive CD4+ T cells from blood. The sequence was obtained from a man aged 18 to 35 in good health. The CDR3 coding sequence is TGCAGCGTGAGGGGGTGCGAGTACTTC. Translating gives CSVRGCEYF.